This T cell receptor beta chain was sequenced for a study of blood T cells in healthy people across ages. Primed by a sample-barcoded 5' primer and a J-beta primer mix, a second PCR proceeded for about 6 to 12 cycles. From the 5' RACE reads, TCRdb called clonotypes with MiXCR, one entry per CDR3 protein. Of approximately 600,000 distinct CDR3 sequences listed, around three fifths are singletons. This CDR3 is built from 18 residues. Unmatched junction bases numbered 11, after V lost 1 base and J lost 5 bases. Looked up from germline, CDR1 is LGHNA and CDR2 is YNFKEQ. This rearrangement joins TRBV4-2 to TRBJ2-3; 11 nucleotides align to TRBD2. This receptor was taken from a man between 60 and 75 years old in good health. The material sequenced was blood. In nucleotides, the CDR3 is TGTGCCAGCAGCCAAGCCGACCTAGCGGGGGGAGTTGGAGATACGCAGTATTTT. Translated: CASSQADLAGGVGDTQYF.